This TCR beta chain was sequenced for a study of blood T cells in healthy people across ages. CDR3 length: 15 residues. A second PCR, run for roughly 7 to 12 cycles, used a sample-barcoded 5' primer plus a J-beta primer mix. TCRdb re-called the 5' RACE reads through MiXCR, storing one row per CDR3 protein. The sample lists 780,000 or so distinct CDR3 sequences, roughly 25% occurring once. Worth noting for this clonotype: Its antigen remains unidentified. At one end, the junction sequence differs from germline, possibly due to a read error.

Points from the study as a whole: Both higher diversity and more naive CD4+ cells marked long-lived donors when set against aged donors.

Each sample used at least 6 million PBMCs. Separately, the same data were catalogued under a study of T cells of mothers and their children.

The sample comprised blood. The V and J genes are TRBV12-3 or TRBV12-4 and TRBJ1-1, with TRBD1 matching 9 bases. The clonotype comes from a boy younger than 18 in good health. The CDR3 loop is CASSILTGGNTEAFF. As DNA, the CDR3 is TGTGCCAGCAGTATATTGACAGGGGGGAACACTGAGGCTTTCTTT.